The clone carrying this TCR beta chain was seen a handful of times. Original analysis: For nucleated cells, counts were estimated from reference gene primer amplification. Produced via immunoSEQ multiplex PCR; TCRdb's table is partial and in-frame only. V, J and clone size derive from that table, while D and trimming were established from the DNA sequence. Found here are some 180,000 clones, about four fifths of them singletons; the top ten hold around 5.4%. The entry originates in a study of blood T cell repertoires in COVID-19. Whole-study context: Sites across the United States, Italy and Spain contributed samples from acute and convalescent COVID-19. The cDNA or gDNA used as material had been derived from T cells, B-cell-depleted T cells, or PBMCs.

CDR3 length equals 12 residues. With 10 bases removed from V and 7 bases from J, the gap between germline ends came to 11 bases. Germline CDR1 and CDR2: LGHNA and YSLEER. A Seattle source enrolled patients during active infection and followed them longitudinally. The rearrangement joins TRBV4-3 to TRBJ1-6; possible D gene TRBD1, 5 bases. This receptor was identified in a middle-aged woman with COVID-19, enrolled during active disease. Sequencing was done on a sample of peripheral blood. The CDR3, as DNA: TGCGCCACCGGACAAGGAAATTCACCCCTCCACTTT. Translation: CATGQGNSPLHF.